A single T cell receptor (beta chain) is shown here with its context. This sample was included in a study of blood T cell repertoires in COVID-19. Germline values: CDR1 SGHRS, CDR2 YFSETQ. Trimming took off 1 base at V and 0 bases at J, with 9 bases between the two ends. The CDR3 totals 15 residues. Clones were read by immunoSEQ multiplex PCR, and TCRdb kept only the in-frame ones, dropping some. The table has about 140,000 clones, 80% to 85% seen once; the top ten hold 4%. This receptor was identified in a woman older than 75 with acute or convalescent COVID-19. Material: peripheral blood. This sequence joins TRBV5-1 and TRBJ2-3, with D possibly being TRBD1 (6 bases). CDR3 protein: CASSLTGQSTDTQYF. The CDR3 DNA reads as TGCGCCAGCAGCTTGACCGGACAGAGCACAGATACGCAGTATTTT. The whole variable domain, filled in from reference TRBV5-1 and TRBJ2-3, reads KAGVTQTPRYLIKTRGQQVTLSCSPISGHRSVSWYQQTPGQGLQFLFEYFSETQRNKGNFPGRFSGRQFSNSRSEMNVSTLELGDSALYLCASSLTGQSTDTQYFGPGTRLTVL.